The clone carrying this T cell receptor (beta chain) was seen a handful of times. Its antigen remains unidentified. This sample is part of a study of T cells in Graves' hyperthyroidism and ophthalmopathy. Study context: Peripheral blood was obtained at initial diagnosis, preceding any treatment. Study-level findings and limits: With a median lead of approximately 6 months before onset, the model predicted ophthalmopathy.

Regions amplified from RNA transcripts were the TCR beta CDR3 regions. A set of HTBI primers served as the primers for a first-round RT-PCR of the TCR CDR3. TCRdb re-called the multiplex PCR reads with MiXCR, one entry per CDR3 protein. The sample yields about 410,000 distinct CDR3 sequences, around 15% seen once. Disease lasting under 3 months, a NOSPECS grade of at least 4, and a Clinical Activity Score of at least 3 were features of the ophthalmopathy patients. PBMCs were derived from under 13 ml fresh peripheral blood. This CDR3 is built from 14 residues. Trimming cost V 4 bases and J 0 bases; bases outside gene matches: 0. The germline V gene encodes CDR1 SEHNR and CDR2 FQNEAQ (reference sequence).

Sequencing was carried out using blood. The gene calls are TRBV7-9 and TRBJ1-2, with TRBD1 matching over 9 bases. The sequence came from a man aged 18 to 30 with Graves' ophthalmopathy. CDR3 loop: CASSYRGPNYGYTF. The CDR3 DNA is TGTGCCAGCAGCTACAGGGGGCCTAACTATGGCTACACCTTC.